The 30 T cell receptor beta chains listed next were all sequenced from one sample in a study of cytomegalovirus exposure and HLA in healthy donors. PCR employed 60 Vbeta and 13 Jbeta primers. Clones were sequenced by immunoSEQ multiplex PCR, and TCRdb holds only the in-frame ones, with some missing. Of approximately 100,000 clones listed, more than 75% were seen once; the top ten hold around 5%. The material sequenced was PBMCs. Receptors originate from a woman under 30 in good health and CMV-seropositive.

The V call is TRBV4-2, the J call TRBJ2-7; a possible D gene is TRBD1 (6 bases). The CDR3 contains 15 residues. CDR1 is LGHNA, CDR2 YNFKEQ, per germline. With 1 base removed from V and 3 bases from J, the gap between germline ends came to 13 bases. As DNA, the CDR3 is TGTGCCAGCAGCCAAGTTGTGGGGGCGGGCTACGAGCAGTACTTC. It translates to CASSQVVGAGYEQYF.

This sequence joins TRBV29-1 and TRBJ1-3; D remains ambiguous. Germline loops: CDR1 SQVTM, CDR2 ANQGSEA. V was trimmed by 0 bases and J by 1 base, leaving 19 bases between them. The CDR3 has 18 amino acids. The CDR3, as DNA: TGCAGCGTTGAAGATGCCACCATACCGGGGTTATCTGGAAACACCATATATTTT. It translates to CSVEDATIPGLSGNTIYF.

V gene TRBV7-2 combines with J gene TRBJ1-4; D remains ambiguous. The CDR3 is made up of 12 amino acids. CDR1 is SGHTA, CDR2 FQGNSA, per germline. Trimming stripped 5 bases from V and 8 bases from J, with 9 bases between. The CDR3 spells CASSTYREKLFF. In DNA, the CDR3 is TGTGCCAGCAGCACGTACAGAGAAAAACTGTTTTTT.

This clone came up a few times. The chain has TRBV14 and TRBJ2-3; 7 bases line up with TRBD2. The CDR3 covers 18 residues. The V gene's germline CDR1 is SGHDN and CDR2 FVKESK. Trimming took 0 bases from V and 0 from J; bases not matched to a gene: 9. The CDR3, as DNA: TGTGCCAGCAGCCAAGAGACCCCAGCGGGGTATAGCACAGATACGCAGTATTTT. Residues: CASSQETPAGYSTDTQYF.

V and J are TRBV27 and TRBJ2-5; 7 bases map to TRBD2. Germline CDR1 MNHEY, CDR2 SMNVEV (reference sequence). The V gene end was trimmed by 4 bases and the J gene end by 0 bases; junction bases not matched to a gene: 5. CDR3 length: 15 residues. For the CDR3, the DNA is TGTGCCAGCAGTTACGGGGGGACGTACCAAGAGACCCAGTACTTC. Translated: CASSYGGTYQETQYF.

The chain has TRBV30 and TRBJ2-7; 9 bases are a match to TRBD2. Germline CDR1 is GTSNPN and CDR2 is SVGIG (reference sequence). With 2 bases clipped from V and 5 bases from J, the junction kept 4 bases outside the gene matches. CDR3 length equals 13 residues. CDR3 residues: CAWSPSGNNEQYF. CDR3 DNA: TGTGCCTGGAGTCCTAGCGGGAACAACGAGCAGTACTTC.

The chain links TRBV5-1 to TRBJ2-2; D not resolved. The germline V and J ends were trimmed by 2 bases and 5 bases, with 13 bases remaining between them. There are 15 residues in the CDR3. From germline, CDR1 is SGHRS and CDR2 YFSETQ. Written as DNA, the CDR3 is TGCGCCAGCAGCTTTACGGCAGGTGATACCGGGGAGCTGTTTTTT. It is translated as CASSFTAGDTGELFF. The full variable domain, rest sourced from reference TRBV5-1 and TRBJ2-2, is KAGVTQTPRYLIKTRGQQVTLSCSPISGHRSVSWYQQTPGQGLQFLFEYFSETQRNKGNFPGRFSGRQFSNSRSEMNVSTLELGDSALYLCASSFTAGDTGELFFGEGSRLTVL.

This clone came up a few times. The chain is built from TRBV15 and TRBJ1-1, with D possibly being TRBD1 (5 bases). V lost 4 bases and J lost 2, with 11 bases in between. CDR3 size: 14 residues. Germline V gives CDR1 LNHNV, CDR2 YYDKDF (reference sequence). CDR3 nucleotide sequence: TGTGCCACCAGCATGCGGGACTCTAACACTGAAGCTTTCTTT. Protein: CATSMRDSNTEAFF.

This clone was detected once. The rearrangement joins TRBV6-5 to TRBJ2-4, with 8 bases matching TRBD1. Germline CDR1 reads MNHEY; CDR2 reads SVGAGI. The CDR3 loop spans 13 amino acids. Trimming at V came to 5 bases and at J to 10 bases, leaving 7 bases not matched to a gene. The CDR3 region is CASSPQGAGIQYF. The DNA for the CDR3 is TGTGCCAGCAGTCCCCAGGGGGCCGGTATTCAGTACTTC.

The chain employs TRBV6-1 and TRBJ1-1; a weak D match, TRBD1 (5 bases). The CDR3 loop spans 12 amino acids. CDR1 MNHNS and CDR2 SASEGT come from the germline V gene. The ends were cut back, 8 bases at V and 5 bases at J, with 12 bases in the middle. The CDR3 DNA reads TGTGCCAGCGCCCCGGGGGGGACTGAAGCTTTCTTT. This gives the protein CASAPGGTEAFF.

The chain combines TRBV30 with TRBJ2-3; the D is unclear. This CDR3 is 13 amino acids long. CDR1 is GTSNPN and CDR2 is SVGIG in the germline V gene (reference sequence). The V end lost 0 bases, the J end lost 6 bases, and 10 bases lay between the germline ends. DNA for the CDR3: TGTGCCTGGAGTGTACGAGAGAGTGATACGCAGTATTTT. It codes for CAWSVRESDTQYF.

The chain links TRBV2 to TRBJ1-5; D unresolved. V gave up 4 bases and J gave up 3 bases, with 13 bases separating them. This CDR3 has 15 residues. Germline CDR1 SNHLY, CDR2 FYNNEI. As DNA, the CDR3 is TGTGCCAGCAGTGTCCGAGGCTTCCTCAATCAGCCCCAGCATTTT. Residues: CASSVRGFLNQPQHF.

The CDR3 reads CASSGTDSYNEQFF. The CDR3 DNA sequence: TGTGCCAGCAGCGGGACTGACTCCTACAATGAGCAGTTCTTC. The rearrangement uses TRBV5-4 and TRBJ2-1, with a weak D call TRBD2 (6 bases). This CDR3 region has 14 residues. Germline assignment: CDR1 SGHNT and CDR2 YYREEE (reference sequence). The V and J ends lost 4 bases and 0 bases respectively, with 8 bases between them. The full variable domain, rest sourced from reference TRBV5-4 and TRBJ2-1, is ETGVTQSPTHLIKTRGQQVTLRCSSQSGHNTVSWYQQALGQGPQFIFQYYREEENGRGNFPPRFSGLQFPNYSSELNVNALELDDSALYLCASSGTDSYNEQFFGPGTRLTVL.

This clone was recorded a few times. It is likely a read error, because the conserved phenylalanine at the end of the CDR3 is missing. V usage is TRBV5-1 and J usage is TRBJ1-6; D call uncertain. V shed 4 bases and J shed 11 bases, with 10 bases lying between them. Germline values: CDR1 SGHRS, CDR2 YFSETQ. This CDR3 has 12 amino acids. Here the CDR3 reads CASSPDGTPLHV. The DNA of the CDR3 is TGCGCCAGCAGCCCGGACGGGACACCCCTCCACGTT.

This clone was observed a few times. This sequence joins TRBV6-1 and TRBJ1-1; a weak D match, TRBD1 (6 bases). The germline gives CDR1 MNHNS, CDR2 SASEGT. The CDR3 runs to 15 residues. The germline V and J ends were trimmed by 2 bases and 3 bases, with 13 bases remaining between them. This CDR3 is CASSEFAGAYTEAFF. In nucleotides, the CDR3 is TGTGCCAGCAGTGAATTCGCGGGGGCATACACTGAAGCTTTCTTT.

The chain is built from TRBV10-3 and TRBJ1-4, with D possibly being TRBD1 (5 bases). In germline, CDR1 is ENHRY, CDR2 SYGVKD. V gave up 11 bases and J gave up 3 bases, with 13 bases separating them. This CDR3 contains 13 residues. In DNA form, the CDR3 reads TGTGCCGCCAAGGGGTCGGCTAATGAAAAACTGTTTTTT. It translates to CAAKGSANEKLFF.

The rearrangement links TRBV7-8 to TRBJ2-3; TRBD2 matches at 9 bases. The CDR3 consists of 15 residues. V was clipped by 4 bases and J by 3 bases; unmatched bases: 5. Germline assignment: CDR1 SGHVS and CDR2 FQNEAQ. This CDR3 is CASSSGLAETDTQYF. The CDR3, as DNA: TGTGCCAGCAGCTCGGGACTAGCTGAAACAGATACGCAGTATTTT.

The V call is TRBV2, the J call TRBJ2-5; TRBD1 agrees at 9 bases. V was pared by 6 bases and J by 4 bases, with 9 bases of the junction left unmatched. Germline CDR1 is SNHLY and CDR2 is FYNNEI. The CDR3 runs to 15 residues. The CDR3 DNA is TGTGCCAGCAGCAGGGACAGGGAGGGGGTAGAGACCCAGTACTTC. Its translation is CASSRDREGVETQYF. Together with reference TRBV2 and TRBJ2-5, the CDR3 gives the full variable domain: EPEVTQTPSHQVTQMGQEVILRCVPISNHLYFYWYRQILGQKVEFLVSFYNNEISEKSEIFDDQFSVERPDGSNFTLKIRSTKLEDSAMYFCASSRDREGVETQYFGPGTRLLVL.

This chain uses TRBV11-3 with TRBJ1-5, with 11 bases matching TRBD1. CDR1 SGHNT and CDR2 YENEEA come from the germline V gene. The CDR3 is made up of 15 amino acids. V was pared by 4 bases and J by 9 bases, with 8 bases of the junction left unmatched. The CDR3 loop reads CASSSPPGTGGPQHF. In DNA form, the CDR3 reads TGTGCCAGCAGCTCCCCTCCCGGGACAGGGGGGCCCCAGCATTTT.

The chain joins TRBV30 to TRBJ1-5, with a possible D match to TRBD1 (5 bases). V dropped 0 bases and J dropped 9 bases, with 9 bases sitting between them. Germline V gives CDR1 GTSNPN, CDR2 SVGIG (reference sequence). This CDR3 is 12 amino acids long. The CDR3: CAWSVQGSPQHF. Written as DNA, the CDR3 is TGTGCCTGGAGTGTCCAGGGATCGCCCCAGCATTTT.

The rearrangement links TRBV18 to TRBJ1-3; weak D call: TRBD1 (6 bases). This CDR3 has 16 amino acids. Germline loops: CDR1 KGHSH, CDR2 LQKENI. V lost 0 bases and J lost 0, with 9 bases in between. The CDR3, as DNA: TGTGCCAGCTCACCACCAGGGGGAATCTCTGGAAACACCATATATTTT. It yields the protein CASSPPGGISGNTIYF.

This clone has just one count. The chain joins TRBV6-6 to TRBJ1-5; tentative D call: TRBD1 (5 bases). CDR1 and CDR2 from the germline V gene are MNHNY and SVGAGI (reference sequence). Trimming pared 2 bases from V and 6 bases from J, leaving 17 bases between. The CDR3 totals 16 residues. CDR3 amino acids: CASSYPDAWGGQPQHF. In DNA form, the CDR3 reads TGTGCCAGCAGTTACCCTGACGCCTGGGGGGGTCAGCCCCAGCATTTT.

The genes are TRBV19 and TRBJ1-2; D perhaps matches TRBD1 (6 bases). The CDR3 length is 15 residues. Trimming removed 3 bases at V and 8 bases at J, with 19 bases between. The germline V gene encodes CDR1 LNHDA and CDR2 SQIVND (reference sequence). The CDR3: CASSILVGGAKGYTF. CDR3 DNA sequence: TGTGCCAGTAGTATCTTGGTTGGGGGCGCGAAGGGCTACACCTTC.

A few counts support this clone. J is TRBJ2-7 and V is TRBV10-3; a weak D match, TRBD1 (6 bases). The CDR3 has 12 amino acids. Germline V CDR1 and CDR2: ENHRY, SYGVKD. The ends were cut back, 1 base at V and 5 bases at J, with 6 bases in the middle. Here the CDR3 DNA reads TGTGCCATCAGTGAGTACAGGGACGAGCAGTACTTC. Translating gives CAISEYRDEQYF.

The CDR3 loop is CASSLGGGTSETQYF. The CDR3 nucleotides read TGTGCCAGCAGCTTAGGCGGGGGGACCTCAGAGACCCAGTACTTC. This chain connects TRBV7-2 to TRBJ2-5; 8 bases agree with TRBD2. V trimming: 1 base; J trimming: 4 bases; junction bases outside the gene matches: 5. The CDR3 loop spans 15 amino acids. Germline values: CDR1 SGHTA, CDR2 FQGNSA.

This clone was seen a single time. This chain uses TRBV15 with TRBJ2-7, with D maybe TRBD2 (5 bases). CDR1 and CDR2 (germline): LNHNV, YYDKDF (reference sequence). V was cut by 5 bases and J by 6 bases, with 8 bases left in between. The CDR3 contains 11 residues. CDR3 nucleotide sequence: TGTGCCACCAGCGAGGGCTTCGAGCAGTACTTC. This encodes CATSEGFEQYF.

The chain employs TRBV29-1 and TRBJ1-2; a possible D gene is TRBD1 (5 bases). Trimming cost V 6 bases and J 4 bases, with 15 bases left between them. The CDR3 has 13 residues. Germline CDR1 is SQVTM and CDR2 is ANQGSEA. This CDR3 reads CSVGGGEFYGYTF. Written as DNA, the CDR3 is TGCAGCGTGGGGGGGGGAGAGTTCTATGGCTACACCTTC.

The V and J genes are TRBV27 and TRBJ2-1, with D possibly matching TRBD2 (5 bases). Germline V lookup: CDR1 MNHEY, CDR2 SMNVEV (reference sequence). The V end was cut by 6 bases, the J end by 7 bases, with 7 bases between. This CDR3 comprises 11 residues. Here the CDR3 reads CASSRGNEQFF. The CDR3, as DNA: TGTGCCAGCAGCCGAGGGAATGAGCAGTTCTTC.

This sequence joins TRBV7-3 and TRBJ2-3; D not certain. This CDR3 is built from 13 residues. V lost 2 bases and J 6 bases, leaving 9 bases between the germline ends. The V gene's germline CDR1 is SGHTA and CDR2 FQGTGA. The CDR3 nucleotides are TGTGCCAGCAGCTTATGGCCGGAGGATACGCAGTATTTT. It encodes CASSLWPEDTQYF.

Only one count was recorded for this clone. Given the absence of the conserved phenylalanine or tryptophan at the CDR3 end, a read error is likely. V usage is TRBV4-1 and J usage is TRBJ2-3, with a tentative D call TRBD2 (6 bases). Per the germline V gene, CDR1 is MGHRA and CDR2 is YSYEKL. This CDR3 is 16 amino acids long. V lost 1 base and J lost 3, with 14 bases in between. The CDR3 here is CASSQGVGGVTDTQYV. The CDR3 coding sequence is TGCGCCAGCAGCCAAGGGGTGGGGGGAGTAACAGATACGCAGTATGTT.